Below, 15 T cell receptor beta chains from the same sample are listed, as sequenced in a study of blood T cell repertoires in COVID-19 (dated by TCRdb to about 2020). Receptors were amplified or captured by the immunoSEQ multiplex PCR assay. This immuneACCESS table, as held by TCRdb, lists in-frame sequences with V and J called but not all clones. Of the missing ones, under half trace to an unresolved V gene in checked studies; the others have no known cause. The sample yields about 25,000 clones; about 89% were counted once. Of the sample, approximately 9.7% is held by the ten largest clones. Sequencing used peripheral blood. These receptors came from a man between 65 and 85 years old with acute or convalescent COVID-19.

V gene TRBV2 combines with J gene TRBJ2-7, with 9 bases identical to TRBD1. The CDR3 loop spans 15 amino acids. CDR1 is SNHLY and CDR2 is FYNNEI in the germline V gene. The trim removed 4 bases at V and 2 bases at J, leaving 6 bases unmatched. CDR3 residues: CASSGLGQGTYEQYF. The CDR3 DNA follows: TGTGCCAGCAGTGGACTGGGACAGGGTACCTACGAGCAGTACTTC.

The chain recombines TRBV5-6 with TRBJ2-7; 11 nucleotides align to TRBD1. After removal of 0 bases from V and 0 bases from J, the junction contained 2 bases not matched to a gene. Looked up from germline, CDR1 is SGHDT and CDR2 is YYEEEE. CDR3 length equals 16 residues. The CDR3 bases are TGTGCCAGCAGCTTGGGGACAGGGGGCTACTCCTACGAGCAGTACTTC. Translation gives CASSLGTGGYSYEQYF.

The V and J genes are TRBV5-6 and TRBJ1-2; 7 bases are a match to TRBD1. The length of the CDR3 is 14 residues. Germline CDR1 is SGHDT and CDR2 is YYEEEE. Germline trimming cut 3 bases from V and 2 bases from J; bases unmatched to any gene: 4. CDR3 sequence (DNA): TGTGCCAGCAGCTCGGAACAGGGGAACTATGGCTACACCTTC. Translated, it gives CASSSEQGNYGYTF.

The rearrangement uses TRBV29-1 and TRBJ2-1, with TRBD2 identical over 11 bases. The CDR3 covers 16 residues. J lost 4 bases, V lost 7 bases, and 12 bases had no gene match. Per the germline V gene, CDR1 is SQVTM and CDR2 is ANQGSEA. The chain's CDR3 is CSAPIATSGSYNEQFF. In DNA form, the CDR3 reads TGCAGCGCCCCTATCGCCACTAGCGGGAGTTACAATGAGCAGTTCTTC.

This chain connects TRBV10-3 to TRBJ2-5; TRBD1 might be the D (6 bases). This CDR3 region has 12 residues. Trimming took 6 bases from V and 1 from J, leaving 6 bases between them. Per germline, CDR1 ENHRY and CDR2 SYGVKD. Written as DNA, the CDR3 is TGTGCCATCAGGGACAGCCAAGAGACCCAGTACTTC. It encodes CAIRDSQETQYF.

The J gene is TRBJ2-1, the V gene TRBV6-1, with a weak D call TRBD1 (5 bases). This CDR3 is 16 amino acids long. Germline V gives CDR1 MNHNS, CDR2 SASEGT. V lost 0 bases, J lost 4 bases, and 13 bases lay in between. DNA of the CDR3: TGTGCCAGCAGTGAAGCCTTTAAAAGGGGATACAATGAGCAGTTCTTC. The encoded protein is CASSEAFKRGYNEQFF.

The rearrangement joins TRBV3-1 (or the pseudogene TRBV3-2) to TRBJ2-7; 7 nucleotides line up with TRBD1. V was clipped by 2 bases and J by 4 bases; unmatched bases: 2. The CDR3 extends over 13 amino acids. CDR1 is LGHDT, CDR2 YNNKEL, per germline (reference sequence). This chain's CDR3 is CASSQSDRYEQYF. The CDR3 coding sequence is TGTGCCAGCAGCCAATCGGACAGGTACGAGCAGTACTTC.

In nucleotides, the CDR3 is TGTGCCAGCAGCGTAGGGGCGGGGGAAAAACTGTTTTTT. It translates to CASSVGAGEKLFF. This chain uses TRBV9 with TRBJ1-4; D is ambiguous. Germline V gene data show CDR1 as SGDLS and CDR2 as YYNGEE. Between the trimmed V and J ends, which lost 0 bases and 8 bases, there was a span of 8 bases. The CDR3 runs to 13 residues.

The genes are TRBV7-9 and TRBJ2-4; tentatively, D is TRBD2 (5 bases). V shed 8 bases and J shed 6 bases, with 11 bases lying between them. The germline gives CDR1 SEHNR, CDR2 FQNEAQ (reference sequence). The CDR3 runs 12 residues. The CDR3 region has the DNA TGTGCCAGCGCCAGCGGAATAAACATTCAGTACTTC. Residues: CASASGINIQYF.

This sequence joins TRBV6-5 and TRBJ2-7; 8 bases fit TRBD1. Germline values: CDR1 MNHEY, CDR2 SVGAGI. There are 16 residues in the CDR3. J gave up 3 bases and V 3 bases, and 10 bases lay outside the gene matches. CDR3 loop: CASSYSGQGPLYEQYF. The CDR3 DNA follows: TGTGCCAGCAGTTATTCTGGACAGGGACCCCTCTACGAGCAGTACTTC.

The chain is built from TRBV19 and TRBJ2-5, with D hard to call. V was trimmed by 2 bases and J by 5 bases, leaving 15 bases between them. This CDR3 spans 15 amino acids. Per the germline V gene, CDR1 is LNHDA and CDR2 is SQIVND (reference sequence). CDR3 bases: TGTGCCAGTAGTATAAACCCACCGGGTTGGGAGACCCAGTACTTC. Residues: CASSINPPGWETQYF. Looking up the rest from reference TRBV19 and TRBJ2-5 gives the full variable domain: DGGITQSPKYLFRKEGQNVTLSCEQNLNHDAMYWYRQDPGQGLRLIYYSQIVNDFQKGDIAEGYSVSREKKESFPLTVTSAQKNPTAFYLCASSINPPGWETQYFGPGTRLLVL.

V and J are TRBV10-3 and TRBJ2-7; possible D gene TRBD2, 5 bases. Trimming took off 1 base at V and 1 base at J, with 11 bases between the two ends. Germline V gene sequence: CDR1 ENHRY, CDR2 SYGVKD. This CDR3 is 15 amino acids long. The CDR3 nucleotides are TGTGCCATCAGTGAGTTCGGAGGTGGGTCCTACGAGCAGTACTTC. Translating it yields CAISEFGGGSYEQYF.

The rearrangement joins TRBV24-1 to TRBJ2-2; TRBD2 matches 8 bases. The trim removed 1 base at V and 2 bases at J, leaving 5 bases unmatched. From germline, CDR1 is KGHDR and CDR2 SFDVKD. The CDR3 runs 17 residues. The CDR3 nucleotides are TGTGCCACCAGTGATTTTGGCGGGAGGAGCAACACCGGGGAGCTGTTTTTT. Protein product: CATSDFGGRSNTGELFF.

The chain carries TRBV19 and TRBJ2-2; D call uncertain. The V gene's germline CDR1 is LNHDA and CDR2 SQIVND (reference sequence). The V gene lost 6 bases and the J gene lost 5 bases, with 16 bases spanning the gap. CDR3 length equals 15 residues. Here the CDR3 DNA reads TGTGCCAGTAGCCCCTCCGGGTTTAGTACCGGGGAGCTGTTTTTT. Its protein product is CASSPSGFSTGELFF.

CDR3 DNA sequence: TGTGCCAGCTCACGGGGGACAGGGGGAAATCAGCCCCAGCATTTT. Translation: CASSRGTGGNQPQHF. The genes are TRBV18 and TRBJ1-5; TRBD1 aligns across 11 bases. The CDR3 is made up of 15 amino acids. Per germline, CDR1 KGHSH and CDR2 LQKENI. Trimming at V came to 4 bases and at J to 4 bases, leaving 3 bases not matched to a gene.